This entry lists 13 T cell receptor beta chains sequenced from one sample in a study of high-grade serous ovarian cancer treatment subgroups. Tumor samples were taken before definitive surgery or chemotherapy. Assay used: immunoSEQ multiplex PCR; TCRdb lists only in-frame clones, some missing. The profile covers approximately 2,000 clones, with 77% appearing a single time and about 8.2% taken by the ten largest. Source material: tumor tissue. Receptors originate from a human donor with high-grade serous ovarian cancer.

The gene calls are TRBV18 and TRBJ1-1; 9 bases agree with TRBD1. The CDR3 runs to 16 residues. The junction had 9 bases not matched to a gene; V was cut back by 3 bases and J by 4 bases. CDR1 and CDR2 (germline): KGHSH, LQKENI. CDR3 region: CASSPPGQGRSTEAFF. DNA of the CDR3: TGTGCCAGCTCACCTCCGGGACAGGGAAGGAGCACTGAAGCTTTCTTT.

The chain is built from TRBV5-6 and TRBJ1-5; unclear D gene. From germline, CDR1 is SGHDT and CDR2 YYEEEE. This CDR3 is 13 amino acids long. Trimming removed 2 bases from V and 7 bases from J, with 10 bases in between. The chain's CDR3 is CASSLRMGQPQHF. CDR3 nucleotides: TGTGCCAGCAGCTTAAGGATGGGCCAGCCCCAGCATTTT.

This chain links TRBV19 with TRBJ1-5; 8 bases match TRBD1. CDR3 size: 14 residues. Trimming took 6 bases from V and 6 from J; bases not matched to a gene: 7. Germline V lookup: CDR1 LNHDA, CDR2 SQIVND (reference sequence). The CDR3 reads CASRGTGLGQPQHF. CDR3 sequence (DNA): TGTGCCAGTAGAGGGACAGGATTAGGTCAGCCCCAGCATTTT.

A single count supports this clone. The chain links TRBV27 to TRBJ2-2, with 7 positions matching TRBD1. Germline trimming cut 2 bases from V and 1 base from J; bases unmatched to any gene: 4. The CDR3 extends over 16 amino acids. The germline V gene encodes CDR1 MNHEY and CDR2 SMNVEV (reference sequence). CDR3 nucleotide sequence: TGTGCCAGCAGTTTACGCCGGACAGGGAACACCGGGGAGCTGTTTTTT. Encoded protein: CASSLRRTGNTGELFF.

The rearrangement joins TRBV11-2 to TRBJ2-5; D unclear. Near its end, the DNA agrees better with TRBJ2-7, so the J call may be wrong. Germline assignment: CDR1 SGHAT and CDR2 FQNNGV. The length of the CDR3 is 14 residues. CDR3 region: CASSLIQRSYEQYF. The CDR3 coding sequence is TGTGCCAGCAGCTTAATCCAGCGTTCCTACGAGCAGTACTTC.

This chain uses TRBV19 with TRBJ2-3; TRBD2 matches at 10 bases. Germline assignment: CDR1 LNHDA and CDR2 SQIVND (reference sequence). Trimming removed 4 bases from V and 6 bases from J; junction bases left unmatched: 10. The CDR3 length is 16 residues. Here the CDR3 DNA reads TGTGCCAGTAGTACGACTAGCGGGCAGACCGCCGATACGCAGTATTTT. Translating it yields CASSTTSGQTADTQYF.

The rearrangement uses TRBV13 and TRBJ2-7, with D perhaps matching TRBD2 (5 bases). Deletions cut 5 bases from V and 9 bases from J, with 20 bases between. From germline, CDR1 is PRHDT and CDR2 FYEKMQ (reference sequence). The CDR3 sequence is 14 residues long. For the CDR3, the DNA is TGTGCCAGCAGCCTCCGAGGAGTGGGAGTGGGGCAGTACTTC. As protein: CASSLRGVGVGQYF.

This clone was counted a single time. The junction and the germline gene differ at one end; a read error may be behind it. The chain joins TRBV5-1 to TRBJ2-1; 8 bases agree with TRBD1. Germline CDR1 SGHRS, CDR2 YFSETQ. There are 15 residues in the CDR3. CDR3 DNA sequence: TGCGCCGGCAGCTTGGGGGGACAGGAGATCAATGAGCAGTTCTTC. Its protein is CAGSLGGQEINEQFF.

V usage is TRBV6-5 and J usage is TRBJ2-7; D possibly corresponds to TRBD2 (5 bases). The CDR3 is 14 residues long. CDR1 is MNHEY and CDR2 is SVGAGI in the germline V gene. The V end was cut by 2 bases, the J end by 4 bases, with 12 bases between. CDR3 DNA sequence: TGTGCCAGCAGTTACCTGGGTAGCGAGTACGAGCAGTACTTC. Residues: CASSYLGSEYEQYF.

This chain uses TRBV19 with TRBJ2-5; TRBD1 matches at 10 bases. TRBJ2-7 matches the DNA end more closely, so the J call is doubtful. CDR3 length: 21 residues. Germline V CDR1 and CDR2: LNHDA, SQIVND (reference sequence). The CDR3 spells CASSTNPGQGFLPSAYYEQYF. The CDR3, as DNA: TGTGCCAGTAGTACAAATCCGGGACAGGGGTTTCTCCCGAGTGCCTACTACGAGCAGTACTTC.

The table lists this clone with a count of one. The chain is built from TRBV9 and TRBJ2-7; TRBD1 agrees at 9 bases. The CDR3 length is 17 residues. Losses at the gene ends were 1 base for V and 2 bases for J; bases not matched to a gene: 10. Germline CDR1 reads SGDLS; CDR2 reads YYNGEE. CDR3 residues: CASSVSPLRQGAYEQYF. The CDR3 bases are TGTGCCAGCAGCGTATCCCCTCTCAGACAGGGGGCCTACGAGCAGTACTTC.

V gene TRBV6-5 combines with J gene TRBJ2-3; 7 nucleotides align to TRBD1. The germline V gene encodes CDR1 MNHEY and CDR2 SVGAGI. The junction had 9 bases not matched to a gene; V was cut back by 6 bases and J by 9 bases. The CDR3 totals 13 residues. DNA for the CDR3: TGTGCCAGCAGCCCCCGCGCAGGGGGAACGCAGTATTTT. Protein: CASSPRAGGTQYF.

The gene calls are TRBV9 and TRBJ2-3; D may be TRBD1 (6 bases). Germline V gene data show CDR1 as SGDLS and CDR2 as YYNGEE. The CDR3 has 15 residues. The V end lost 3 bases, the J end lost 1 base, and 12 bases lay between the germline ends. DNA for the CDR3: TGTGCCAGCAGCGGAGGGGGTCTTCGCACAGATACGCAGTATTTT. Translation: CASSGGGLRTDTQYF. Full variable domain (outside the CDR3, taken from reference TRBV9 and TRBJ2-3): DSGVTQTPKHLITATGQRVTLRCSPRSGDLSVYWYQQSLDQGLQFLIQYYNGEERAKGNILERFSAQQFPDLHSELNLSSLELGDSALYFCASSGGGLRTDTQYFGPGTRLTVL.